The sequence of this T cell receptor (beta chain) was determined in a study of T cells in Graves' hyperthyroidism and ophthalmopathy (dated by TCRdb to the late 2010s). For the wider study: Peripheral blood was collected at initial diagnosis, before any treatment. A discovery cohort of about 95 patients, roughly 45 with Graves' ophthalmopathy and roughly 59 with stable Graves' hyperthyroidism, was used to find distinguishing TCR V-J signatures. An independent validation cohort of under 20 hyperthyroidism patients and 17 patients who later progressed to ophthalmopathy tested prospective prediction of ophthalmopathy. The 95 to 100 discovery patients were randomly split 7:3 into training and test sets. In roughly six Graves' hyperthyroidism patients, the study also compared T-cell repertoires from thyroid tissue with T-cell repertoires from blood. After sampling, hyperthyroidism patients received methimazole starting at 30 mg daily, and ophthalmopathy patients received high-dose intravenous methylprednisolone. TCR Vbeta CDR3 sequencing of 120 to 150 peripheral blood samples (over 40 ophthalmopathy, about 75 hyperthyroidism and around 17 progressor patients) is reported in the paper.

Amplification of TCR beta CDR3 regions was carried out from RNA transcripts. The TCR CDR3 was subjected to a first round of RT-PCR using the HTBI primer set and the Qiagen OneStep RT-PCR kit. Libraries were constructed in a second round of multiplex PCR, after which size selection and purification were performed. The libraries were sequenced on an Illumina HiSeq2000 using paired-end 100 bp reads. Regarding the original processing steps: SOAPnuke was used to process the raw data, throwing out any read that contained adapters or uncalled bases, had a mean Phred below 15, or lacked an exact constant-primer or identifier match. High-quality paired reads were merged using COPE v1.2.5, and each unique nucleotide sequence was defined as a clonotype. MiTCR v1.1 was used to align the clonotypes against IMGT TRBV, TRBD and TRBJ reference segments. The analysis included only V-J combinations with a frequency above 0.0001, which together covered roughly 99% of the repertoires. A TCS score was defined as the ratio of F50 (clonal expansion) to E x V (chaos), with BLOSUM62-based TCRdist applied between CDR3 peptides within each V-J. Welch's t-statistics and random forest reduced 514 V-J features to about 12, which were used in a naive Bayes classifier (R e1071). The Morisita-Horn index was used to measure how similar the thyroid and blood repertoires were. TCRdb's own reprocessing of the public reads used fastp at Q25 and MiXCR and kept productive beta chains. Under each unique CDR3 protein, matching rows form one entry showing the most common genes and DNA. TCRdb assigned the V and J calls; the authors' analysis was not used. Here the sample has about 840,000 distinct CDR3 sequences; 38% occur a single time. The ten largest clones take up approximately 8.7% of the sample.

A patient counted as having stable Graves' hyperthyroidism if no progression to ophthalmopathy occurred over 18 months of follow-up. Hyperthyroidism patients were newly diagnosed, had a disease duration of under 2 months, and were aged 18 to 65 years. Patients with uncontrolled infections, other autoimmune diseases, pregnancy or lactation were excluded. Diagnoses relied on clinical symptoms, serum thyroxine and TRAb, thyroid ultrasound and orbital computed tomography. PBMCs were isolated from around 10 ml of fresh peripheral blood by Ficoll-Paque density gradient centrifugation. Trizol reagent was used to extract total RNA, and RNA quality was then checked on an Agilent 2100 Bioanalyzer. Results and caveats for the whole study, not just this receptor: Sample size was not statistically predetermined, and investigators were not blinded to group allocation. During validation, the model predicted progression to ophthalmopathy a median of roughly 7.1 months ahead of onset, with around 71% sensitivity and almost 75% specificity. Most expanded thyroid clonotypes (frequency above 0.001) were also detected in blood, a finding suggesting that blood repertoires may reflect thyroid immune responses. A model built on a 13 V-J signature distinguished ophthalmopathy from stable hyperthyroidism, reaching roughly 88% sensitivity and around 81% specificity in cross-validation and 80%/75% in testing.

Remarks on this clonotype: The antigen it binds to is not known. Qualities for individual bases were not recorded, and no much larger clone is one base off.

Including the terminal cysteine and phenylalanine, the CDR3 comprises 13 residues. The read is trimmed to its CDR3 DNA, 39 bases read in frame from base 1. The germline V gene (reference sequence) yields SGHNT for CDR1 and YYREEE for CDR2. Ends trimmed: V by 4 bases, J by 6 bases; bases unmatched to a gene: 6. Material: blood. The origin of this receptor is a man between 18 and 35 years old with Graves' hyperthyroidism. Rearrangement joined TRBV5-4 to TRBJ2-7; 8 middle bases align to TRBD2. The CDR3 reads CASSKSGLAEQYF. The DNA is TGTGCCAGCAGCAAATCCGGACTAGCCGAGCAGTACTTC.